Shown below are 28 T cell receptor beta chains from a single sample sequenced in a study of blood T cell repertoires in COVID-19. The assay was immunoSEQ multiplex PCR, and TCRdb's table has in-frame clones only and misses some. The sample has fewer than 500,000 clones; roughly nine tenths are singletons. Sequencing used PBMCs or T cells enriched from blood (not recorded which). The source is a young man who had recovered from COVID-19.

Details on this clone: A junction boundary mismatches the germline segment, possibly from a read error. The chain couples TRBV28 to TRBJ2-1, with 11 bases identical to TRBD2. The CDR3 contains 14 residues. Germline-derived CDR1 and CDR2 are MDHEN and SYDVKM. Here the CDR3 DNA reads TGTGCCAGCAGTATAGCGGGAGGGTACAGTGAGCAGTTCTTC. Its protein product is CASSIAGGYSEQFF. Based on the CDR3 plus reference TRBV28 and TRBJ2-1, the full variable domain is DVKVTQSSRYLVKRTGEKVFLECVQDMDHENMFWYRQDPGLGLRLIYFSYDVKMKEKGDIPEGYSVSREKKERFSLILESASTNQTSMYLCASSIAGGYSEQFFGPGTRLTVL.

J is TRBJ1-1 and V is TRBV5-6, with a possible D match to TRBD1 (6 bases). V lost 4 bases and J lost 1, with 17 bases in between. CDR1 and CDR2 from the germline V gene are SGHDT and YYEEEE. This CDR3 has 16 residues. In DNA, the CDR3 is TGTGCCAGCAGCCCGTTTCCGGGACAAAAGAACACTGAAGCTTTCTTT. This gives the protein CASSPFPGQKNTEAFF.

The gene calls are TRBV6-5 and TRBJ2-7, with D perhaps matching TRBD1 (5 bases). Germline-derived CDR1 and CDR2 are MNHEY and SVGAGI. The CDR3 runs to 15 residues. Trimming cost V 2 bases and J 3 bases, with 14 bases left between them. CDR3 sequence reads: CASSYGAETLYEQYF. The CDR3 DNA reads TGTGCCAGCAGTTACGGGGCAGAGACCCTCTACGAGCAGTACTTC.

This chain links TRBV27 with TRBJ1-2; 9 nucleotides agree with TRBD1. Germline trimming cut 10 bases from V and 4 bases from J; bases unmatched to any gene: 4. The germline gives CDR1 MNHEY, CDR2 SMNVEV (reference sequence). The CDR3 length is 12 residues. The CDR3: CATQTGGYGYTF. In DNA, the CDR3 is TGTGCCACCCAGACAGGGGGCTATGGCTACACCTTC.

The chain uses TRBV19 and TRBJ2-5; 11 bases line up with TRBD2. Germline loops: CDR1 LNHDA, CDR2 SQIVND (reference sequence). Germline trimming cut 7 bases from V and 7 bases from J; bases unmatched to any gene: 8. CDR3 size: 14 residues. CDR3 amino acids: CASNSGRAERTQYF. The DNA for the CDR3 is TGTGCCAGTAATAGCGGGAGGGCCGAGAGGACCCAGTACTTC.

The chain has TRBV24-1 and TRBJ2-2; 9 bases map to TRBD1. CDR3 length: 16 residues. The V and J ends lost 4 bases and 7 bases, in that order; junction bases with no gene match: 9. Germline V gives CDR1 KGHDR, CDR2 SFDVKD. DNA for the CDR3: TGTGCCACCAGTGACCCCGGGACAGGGATTTTCGGGGAGCTGTTTTTT. This sequence encodes CATSDPGTGIFGELFF.

This chain links TRBV6-6 with TRBJ1-3; weak D call: TRBD1 (5 bases). Germline-derived CDR1 and CDR2 are MNHNY and SVGAGI (reference sequence). The CDR3 totals 14 residues. The V gene lost 6 bases and the J gene lost 4 bases, with 13 bases spanning the gap. The CDR3 spells CASRASGDGNTIYF. In DNA form, the CDR3 reads TGTGCCAGCAGGGCTTCGGGGGACGGAAACACCATATATTTT.

CDR3 loop: CASSQRLPDEQYF. CDR3 in DNA: TGTGCCAGCAGCCAACGACTCCCCGACGAGCAGTACTTC. V and J are TRBV7-2 and TRBJ2-7; D gene uncertain. Per the germline V gene, CDR1 is SGHTA and CDR2 is FQGNSA. Trimming pared 5 bases from V and 5 bases from J, leaving 13 bases between. The CDR3 has 13 amino acids.

A single count supports this clone. The V and J genes are TRBV4-2 and TRBJ2-2; 8 bases are a match to TRBD2. With 4 bases clipped from V and 6 bases from J, the junction kept 4 bases outside the gene matches. CDR3 length equals 14 residues. CDR1 is LGHNA, CDR2 YNFKEQ, per germline. In DNA, the CDR3 is TGTGCCAGCAGCCCTCTAGCGGGCTCCGGGGAGCTGTTTTTT. As protein: CASSPLAGSGELFF.

CDR3 nucleotide sequence: TGCAGCGTTTATCGGGACTATATACAGTTCTTC. The encoded protein is CSVYRDYIQFF. The chain couples TRBV29-1 to TRBJ2-1, with 7 bases fitting TRBD2. The CDR3 covers 11 residues. Trimming cost V 5 bases and J 13 bases; bases outside gene matches: 8. The germline V gene encodes CDR1 SQVTM and CDR2 ANQGSEA.

The rearrangement joins TRBV29-1 to TRBJ1-1, with D tentatively TRBD1 (5 bases). The V gene lost 5 bases and the J gene lost 0 bases, with 13 bases spanning the gap. Per the germline V gene, CDR1 is SQVTM and CDR2 is ANQGSEA. The CDR3 loop spans 14 amino acids. CDR3 amino acids: CSVMQGRMNTEAFF. The CDR3 bases are TGCAGCGTTATGCAGGGTAGGATGAACACTGAAGCTTTCTTT.

The chain carries TRBV19 and TRBJ1-5; TRBD1 aligns across 9 bases. The CDR3 sequence is 17 residues long. The trim removed 4 bases at V and 2 bases at J, leaving 9 bases unmatched. Germline V CDR1 and CDR2: LNHDA, SQIVND (reference sequence). The DNA for the CDR3 is TGTGCCAGTAGTAGGGGGACAGGGTATTTTGGCAATCAGCCCCAGCATTTT. The encoded protein is CASSRGTGYFGNQPQHF.

V usage is TRBV25-1 and J usage is TRBJ2-1, with 14 bases identical to TRBD2. With 9 bases clipped from V and 3 bases from J, the junction kept 10 bases outside the gene matches. Germline CDR1 MGHDK, CDR2 SYGVNS. CDR3 length: 17 amino acids. The CDR3 reads CASTGTSGRGYYNEQFF. As DNA, the CDR3 is TGTGCCAGTACCGGGACTAGCGGGAGAGGGTACTACAATGAGCAGTTCTTC.

The chain links TRBV4-1 to TRBJ2-3, with 11 bases lining up with TRBD2. CDR3 length equals 18 residues. Germline trimming cut 2 bases from V and 6 bases from J; bases unmatched to any gene: 13. The V gene's germline CDR1 is MGHRA and CDR2 YSYEKL. The CDR3 reads CASSQPIIAGGKGDTQYF. The DNA for the CDR3 is TGCGCCAGCAGCCAACCTATTATAGCGGGGGGGAAAGGCGATACGCAGTATTTT.

This sequence joins TRBV6-6 and TRBJ2-1; 7 bases map to TRBD2. Trimming cost V 11 bases and J 2 bases; bases outside gene matches: 6. Germline V gives CDR1 MNHNY, CDR2 SVGAGI (reference sequence). The CDR3 length is 13 residues. The CDR3 region has the DNA TGTGCCGGGAGGGAGTCGCCCTACAATGAGCAGTTCTTC. Translated: CAGRESPYNEQFF.

The rearrangement uses TRBV5-1 and TRBJ2-1; 7 bases line up with TRBD1. This CDR3 contains 15 residues. Germline V gene lookup returns CDR1 SGHRS and CDR2 YFSETQ. With 6 bases clipped from V and 4 bases from J, the junction kept 10 bases outside the gene matches. The CDR3 nucleotides read TGCGCCAGCACCTTTTTAGAGGGACAGTACAATGAGCAGTTCTTC. Its protein is CASTFLEGQYNEQFF. The whole variable domain, filled in from reference TRBV5-1 and TRBJ2-1, reads KAGVTQTPRYLIKTRGQQVTLSCSPISGHRSVSWYQQTPGQGLQFLFEYFSETQRNKGNFPGRFSGRQFSNSRSEMNVSTLELGDSALYLCASTFLEGQYNEQFFGPGTRLTVL.

This clone has just one count. V is TRBV27 and J is TRBJ1-1; a weak D match, TRBD1 (5 bases). CDR3 length: 13 amino acids. In germline, CDR1 is MNHEY, CDR2 SMNVEV (reference sequence). V gave up 7 bases and J gave up 1 base, with 10 bases separating them. The DNA for the CDR3 is TGTGCCAGCATGGGGACTAGGAACACTGAAGCTTTCTTT. It yields the protein CASMGTRNTEAFF.

The chain employs TRBV7-2 and TRBJ2-3, with 9 bases lining up with TRBD2. The J segment lost 4 bases and the V segment lost 0 bases, leaving 5 bases of the junction unmatched. This CDR3 has 16 amino acids. CDR1 is SGHTA, CDR2 FQGNSA, per germline. The CDR3 reads CASSLALAGTADTQYF. CDR3 in DNA: TGTGCCAGCAGCTTAGCACTAGCGGGCACCGCAGATACGCAGTATTTT.

This chain links TRBV29-1 with TRBJ2-7; 9 bases fit TRBD1. The CDR3 has 13 amino acids. Germline assignment: CDR1 SQVTM and CDR2 ANQGSEA. V lost 6 bases to trimming and J lost 2 bases; unmatched junction nucleotides: 5. Here the CDR3 DNA reads TGCAGCGTCGCCGGGACAGGGCCCTACGAGCAGTACTTC. Translating it yields CSVAGTGPYEQYF.

V and J are TRBV28 and TRBJ2-2; TRBD2 matches 7 bases. V trimming: 10 bases; J trimming: 4 bases; junction bases outside the gene matches: 6. This CDR3 is built from 13 residues. Per the germline V gene, CDR1 is MDHEN and CDR2 is SYDVKM. Here the CDR3 reads CATTSGGTGELFF. CDR3 in DNA: TGTGCCACCACCTCGGGAGGCACCGGGGAGCTGTTTTTT. The complete variable domain, with remaining parts taken from reference TRBV28 and TRBJ2-2, reads DVKVTQSSRYLVKRTGEKVFLECVQDMDHENMFWYRQDPGLGLRLIYFSYDVKMKEKGDIPEGYSVSREKKERFSLILESASTNQTSMYLCATTSGGTGELFFGEGSRLTVL.

The rearrangement uses TRBV5-4 and TRBJ2-1; 7 positions match TRBD1. J was trimmed by 10 bases and V by 0 bases; bases with no gene match: 4. CDR1 SGHNT and CDR2 YYREEE come from the germline V gene (reference sequence). This CDR3 contains 13 residues. The CDR3 region is CASSLGGQIEQFF. The CDR3 DNA follows: TGTGCCAGCAGCTTGGGGGGACAGATCGAGCAGTTCTTC.

The V gene is TRBV5-1, the J gene TRBJ1-2, with 9 bases matching TRBD1. CDR1 and CDR2 from the germline V gene are SGHRS and YFSETQ. Losses at the gene ends were 4 bases for V and 2 bases for J; bases not matched to a gene: 12. The CDR3 has 17 amino acids. The CDR3 loop reads CASSPPDRGKLNYGYTF. The DNA of the CDR3 is TGCGCCAGCAGCCCACCGGACAGGGGAAAACTAAACTATGGCTACACCTTC.

The CDR3 protein is CASSLVGKNYEQYF. DNA for the CDR3: TGCGCCAGCAGCTTGGTCGGGAAAAACTACGAGCAGTACTTC. V usage is TRBV5-1 and J usage is TRBJ2-7; TRBD2 is a possible D gene (5 bases). Germline V gives CDR1 SGHRS, CDR2 YFSETQ. Trimming left V 0 bases short and J 3 bases short, with 10 bases between. The CDR3 covers 14 residues.

The chain carries TRBV5-1 and TRBJ2-5, with D perhaps TRBD1 (5 bases). This CDR3 has 16 amino acids. The germline V and J ends were trimmed by 0 bases and 0 bases, with 12 bases remaining between them. Germline V gene lookup returns CDR1 SGHRS and CDR2 YFSETQ. Here the CDR3 reads CASSLAGIMYQETQYF. CDR3 bases: TGCGCCAGCAGCTTGGCAGGGATTATGTACCAAGAGACCCAGTACTTC.

The J gene is TRBJ2-1, the V gene TRBV27, with 8 bases that match TRBD1. The CDR3 runs 19 residues. Germline CDR1 and CDR2: MNHEY and SMNVEV (reference sequence). V was clipped by 3 bases and J by 3 bases; unmatched bases: 16. The CDR3 protein is CASSFVAGPVGTGYNEQFF. Written as DNA, the CDR3 is TGTGCCAGCAGTTTCGTGGCGGGGCCTGTGGGGACAGGCTACAATGAGCAGTTCTTC.

The V and J genes are TRBV7-6 and TRBJ2-7; 10 bases agree with TRBD2. Losses at the gene ends were 6 bases for V and 2 bases for J; bases not matched to a gene: 7. Germline-derived CDR1 and CDR2 are SGHVS and FNYEAQ. This CDR3 has 15 residues. CDR3 region: CASRPTSGTPYEQYF. As DNA, the CDR3 is TGTGCCAGCAGGCCAACTAGCGGGACCCCCTACGAGCAGTACTTC.

The rearrangement joins TRBV28 to TRBJ1-1; TRBD1 matches at 9 bases. The CDR3 runs 16 residues. V lost 6 bases, J lost 2 bases, and 10 bases stayed unmatched. Germline V gene data show CDR1 as MDHEN and CDR2 as SYDVKM. CDR3 nucleotide sequence: TGTGCCAGCAGCCACGGGGGACAGGGTCTAAACACTGAAGCTTTCTTT. Its translation is CASSHGGQGLNTEAFF.

This clone has only a few counts. The gene calls are TRBV27 and TRBJ1-2, with D hard to call. Germline CDR1 MNHEY, CDR2 SMNVEV (reference sequence). V was trimmed by 3 bases and J by 7 bases, leaving 18 bases between them. The CDR3 covers 15 residues. The DNA for the CDR3 is TGTGCCAGCAGTTTTTCAACAGATACCCTTGTTGGCTACACCTTC. This gives the protein CASSFSTDTLVGYTF.